The clone carrying this T cell receptor (beta chain) was picked up a small number of times. The target antigen is unknown. This specimen belongs to a study of vaccination and CD4 T cells after COVID-19. Study in general: The peptides that stimulated the cells were overlapping spike peptides from SARS-CoV-2, HCoV-NL63, HCoV-OC43 and HCoV-229E. The authors gave control cultures a CEFX pool, an HIV-1 Nef pool, or no peptide.

Cultured CD4+ T-cell DNA underwent Oncomine TCR Beta short-read sequencing. Extraction of genomic DNA was performed on cultured CD4+ T cells. TCRdb recomputed calls from the PCR reads with MiXCR, one row per CDR3 protein. The data contain fewer than 8,000 distinct CDR3 sequences, around 30% of them singletons. Trimming removed 4 bases from V and 7 bases from J, with 7 bases in between. The CDR3 is 10 residues long. Germline V gene data show CDR1 as DFQATT and CDR2 as SNEGSKA (reference sequence). The treatment here: approximately 9-day PBMC culture with coronavirus spike peptide pools or control peptides (ViraFEST assay). The collection of CD4+ T cells from the unexposed donor took place before the COVID-19 pandemic (2011-2018). ViraFEST sequenced TCRs after peptide-pool expansion of antigen-specific T cells.

Input material: CD4+ T cells from blood, cultured in vitro. V and J are TRBV20-1 and TRBJ1-2; D may be TRBD1 (5 bases). This clonotype was obtained from a human donor in good health. CDR3 sequence: CSAKTVGYTF. The CDR3 DNA reads as TGCAGTGCTAAGACAGTTGGCTACACCTTC.